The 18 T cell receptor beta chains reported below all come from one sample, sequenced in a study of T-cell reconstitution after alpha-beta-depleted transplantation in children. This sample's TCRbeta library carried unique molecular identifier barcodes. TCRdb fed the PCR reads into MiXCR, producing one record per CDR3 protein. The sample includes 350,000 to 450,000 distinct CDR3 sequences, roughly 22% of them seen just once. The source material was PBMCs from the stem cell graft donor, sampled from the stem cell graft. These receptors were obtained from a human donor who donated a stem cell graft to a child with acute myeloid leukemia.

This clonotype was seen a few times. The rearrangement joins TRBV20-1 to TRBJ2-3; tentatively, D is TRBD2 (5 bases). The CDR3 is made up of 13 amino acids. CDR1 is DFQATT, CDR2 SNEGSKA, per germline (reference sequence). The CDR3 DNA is TGCAGCGAGGGCGCGACGGGCACAGATACGCAGTATTTT. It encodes CSEGATGTDTQYF.

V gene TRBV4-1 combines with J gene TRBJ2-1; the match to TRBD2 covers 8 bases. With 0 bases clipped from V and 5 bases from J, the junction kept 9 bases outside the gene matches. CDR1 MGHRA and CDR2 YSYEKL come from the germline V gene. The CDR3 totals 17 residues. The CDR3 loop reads CASSQDGAGLGNNEQFF. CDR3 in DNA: TGCGCCAGCAGCCAAGACGGGGCGGGACTAGGAAACAATGAGCAGTTCTTC.

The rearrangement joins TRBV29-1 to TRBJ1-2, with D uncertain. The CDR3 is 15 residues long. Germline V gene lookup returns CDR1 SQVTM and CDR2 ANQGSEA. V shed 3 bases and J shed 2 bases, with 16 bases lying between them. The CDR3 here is CSVERQAEINYGYTF. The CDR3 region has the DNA TGCAGCGTTGAGCGTCAGGCCGAAATCAACTATGGCTACACCTTC.

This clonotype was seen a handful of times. The CDR3 bases are TGTGCCAGCAGCGAGGGACGGCGCGGGGAGCTGTTTTTT. Encoded protein: CASSEGRRGELFF. J is TRBJ2-2 and V is TRBV5-5; D tentatively reads TRBD1 or TRBD2 (5 bases each). V dropped 4 bases and J dropped 7 bases, with 11 bases sitting between them. Germline assignment: CDR1 SGHKS and CDR2 YYEKEE (reference sequence). The CDR3 runs to 13 residues.

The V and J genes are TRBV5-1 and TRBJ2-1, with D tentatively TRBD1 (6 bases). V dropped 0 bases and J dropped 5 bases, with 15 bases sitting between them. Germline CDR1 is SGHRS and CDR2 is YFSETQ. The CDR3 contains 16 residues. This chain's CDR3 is CASSLGSPGDDNEQFF. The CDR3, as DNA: TGCGCCAGCAGCTTGGGTTCGCCAGGGGACGACAATGAGCAGTTCTTC.

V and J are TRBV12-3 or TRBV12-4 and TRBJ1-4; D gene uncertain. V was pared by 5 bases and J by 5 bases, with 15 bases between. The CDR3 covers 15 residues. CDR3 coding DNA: TGTGCCAGCAGTATGAGACCCAAAGGAAATGAAAAACTGTTTTTT. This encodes CASSMRPKGNEKLFF.

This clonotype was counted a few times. Here the CDR3 DNA reads TGTGCCAGCACCCGAGGACCTTTCACAGATACGCAGTATTTT. This sequence encodes CASTRGPFTDTQYF. This chain joins TRBV27 and TRBJ2-3; D call uncertain. Germline-derived CDR1 and CDR2 are MNHEY and SMNVEV (reference sequence). The V end was cut by 7 bases, the J end by 2 bases, with 13 bases between. CDR3 length: 14 amino acids.

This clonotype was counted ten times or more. The CDR3 region is CASSPLAVRLNEQFF. The DNA of the CDR3 is TGTGCCAGCAGTCCACTAGCGGTAAGGTTAAATGAGCAGTTCTTC. The rearrangement joins TRBV12-3 or TRBV12-4 to TRBJ2-1, with 8 nucleotides matching TRBD2. The CDR3 loop spans 15 amino acids. After removal of 5 bases from V and 7 bases from J, the junction contained 10 bases not matched to a gene.

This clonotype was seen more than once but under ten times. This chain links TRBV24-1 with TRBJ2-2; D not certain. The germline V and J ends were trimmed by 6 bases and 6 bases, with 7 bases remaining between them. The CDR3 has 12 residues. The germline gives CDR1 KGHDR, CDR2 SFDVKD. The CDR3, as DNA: TGTGCCACCAGTTCTAGACCCGGGGAGCTGTTTTTT. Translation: CATSSRPGELFF.

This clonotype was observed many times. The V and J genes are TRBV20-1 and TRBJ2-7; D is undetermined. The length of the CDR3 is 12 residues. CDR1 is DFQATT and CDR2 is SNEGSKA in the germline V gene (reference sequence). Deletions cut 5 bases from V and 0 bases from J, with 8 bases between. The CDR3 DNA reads TGCAGTGCTTCCGACTTCTCCTACGAGCAGTACTTC. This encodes CSASDFSYEQYF.

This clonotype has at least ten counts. The DNA for the CDR3 is TGTGCCAGCAGCCAACGGCGGGAGGTACAGTTCTTC. This sequence encodes CASSQRREVQFF. The rearrangement joins TRBV3-1 to TRBJ2-1; 8 bases map to TRBD2. Germline V gives CDR1 LGHDT, CDR2 YNNKEL (reference sequence). There are 12 residues in the CDR3. V dropped 2 bases and J dropped 13; count of bases not matched to a gene: 4.

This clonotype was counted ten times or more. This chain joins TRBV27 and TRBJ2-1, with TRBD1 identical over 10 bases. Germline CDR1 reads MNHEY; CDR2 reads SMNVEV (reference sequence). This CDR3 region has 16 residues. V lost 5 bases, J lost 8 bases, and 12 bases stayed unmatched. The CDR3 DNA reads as TGTGCCAGCAGTCCAACCGGGACAGGGGTAATCTATGAGCAGTTCTTC. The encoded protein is CASSPTGTGVIYEQFF.

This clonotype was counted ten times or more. CDR3 in DNA: TGCAGTGCTACGACAGTTAGCTCCTACAATGAGCAGTTCTTC. Protein: CSATTVSSYNEQFF. This chain joins TRBV20-1 and TRBJ2-1, with a weak D call TRBD1 (5 bases). Germline V gene data show CDR1 as DFQATT and CDR2 as SNEGSKA (reference sequence). The length of the CDR3 is 14 residues. V was cut by 4 bases and J by 0 bases, with 10 bases left in between.

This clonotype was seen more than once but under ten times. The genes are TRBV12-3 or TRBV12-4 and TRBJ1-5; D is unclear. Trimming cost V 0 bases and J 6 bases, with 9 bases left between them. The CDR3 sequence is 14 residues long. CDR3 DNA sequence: TGTGCCAGCAGTTTAGCGTTGGGCTCTCAGCCCCAGCATTTT. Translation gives CASSLALGSQPQHF.

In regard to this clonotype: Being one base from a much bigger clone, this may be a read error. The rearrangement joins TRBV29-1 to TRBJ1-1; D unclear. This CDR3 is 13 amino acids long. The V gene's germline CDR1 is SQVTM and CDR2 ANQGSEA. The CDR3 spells CSVEGRRNTEPFF. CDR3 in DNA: TGCAGCGTTGAAGGCAGAAGGAACACTGAACCTTTCTTT.

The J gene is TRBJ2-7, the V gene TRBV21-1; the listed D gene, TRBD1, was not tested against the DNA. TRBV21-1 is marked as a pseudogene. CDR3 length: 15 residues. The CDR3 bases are TGTGCCAGCAGGGATCGACAGGCGCTCTCCTACGAGCAGTACTTC. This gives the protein CASRDRQALSYEQYF.

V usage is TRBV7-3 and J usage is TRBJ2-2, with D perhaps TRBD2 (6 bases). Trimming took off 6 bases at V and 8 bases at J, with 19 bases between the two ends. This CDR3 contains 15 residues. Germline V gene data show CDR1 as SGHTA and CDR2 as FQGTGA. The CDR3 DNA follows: TGTGCCAGCAGTGCGGTCGGGGTAGCGGAGGGGGAGCTGTTTTTT. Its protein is CASSAVGVAEGELFF.

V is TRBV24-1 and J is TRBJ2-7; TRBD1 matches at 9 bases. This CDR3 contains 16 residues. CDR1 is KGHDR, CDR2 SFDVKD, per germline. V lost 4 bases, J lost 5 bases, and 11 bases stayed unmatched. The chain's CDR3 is CATSDPGQGVPHEQYF. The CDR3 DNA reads TGTGCCACCAGTGACCCGGGACAGGGAGTACCTCACGAGCAGTACTTC.